This T cell receptor beta chain emerged from a study of T-cell memory formation after mild COVID-19. Worth noting for this clonotype: The antigen is not known.

V lost 4 bases to trimming and J lost 3 bases, with 10 bases between them. The CDR3 has 13 residues. Germline CDR1 and CDR2: SGHRS and YFSETQ. The study's findings and limits: Some clones that responded were present in memory (sampled pre-infection), which suggests cross-reactive memory joined.

Using its own MiXCR run on the 5' RACE reads, TCRdb lists one record per CDR3 protein. The table shows about 200,000 distinct CDR3 sequences, with 9% to 10% occurring only once. Sequenced: PBMCs or a T cell subset sorted from them (not recorded which). V is TRBV5-1 and J is TRBJ1-1; possible D gene TRBD1, 5 bases. This clonotype was sampled from a man aged 18 to 30 who had mild COVID-19 (a few samples of this study predate the infection). Cell type and time point are not known. CDR3 sequence reads: CASSAGRDTEAFF. DNA of the CDR3: TGCGCCAGCAGCGCGGGACGAGACACTGAAGCTTTCTTT.